The following is a T cell receptor beta chain sequence with its context. This clone has a single count. Its recognized antigen is unknown. There are no base qualities to consult, and no much larger clone falls within one base. From its cysteine to its phenylalanine, the CDR3 spans 13 amino acids. This entry keeps only the CDR3 DNA: 39 bases, framed from base 1. Relative to germline, V is 6 bases shorter and J is 4 bases shorter, with 9 bases between their ends. The germline V gene provides CDR1 MDHEN and CDR2 SYDVKM. The sample belongs to a study of technical replicates of blood from several donors (dated by TCRdb to 2016 to 2017). Libraries were prepared through the immunoSEQ multiplex PCR assay. Drawn from immuneACCESS, this table holds only the in-frame rearrangements with V and J called that TCRdb kept. Clones are partly lost; checked studies trace under half to an unresolved V gene and leave the rest unexplained. In this sample the table shows 95,000 to 100,000 clones, just over 95% of which occur a single time. The top ten clones comprise approximately 0.21% of the sample.

Sequencing was carried out using T cells isolated from PBMCs. The clonotype comes from a human donor in good health. The receptor chain draws on TRBV28 and TRBJ1-4, with the D segment identity uncertain. The nucleotide sequence is TGTGCCAGCAGGCGGATAGGTAATGAAAAACTGTTTTTT. Translated, it reads CASRRIGNEKLFF.